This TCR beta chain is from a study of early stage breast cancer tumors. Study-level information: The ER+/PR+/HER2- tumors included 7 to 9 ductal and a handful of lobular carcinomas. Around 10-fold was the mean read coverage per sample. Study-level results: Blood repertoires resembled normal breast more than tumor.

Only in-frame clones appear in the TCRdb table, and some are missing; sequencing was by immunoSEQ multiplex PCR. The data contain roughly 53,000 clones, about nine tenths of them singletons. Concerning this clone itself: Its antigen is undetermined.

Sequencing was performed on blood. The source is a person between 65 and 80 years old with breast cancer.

CDR3 amino acids: CASNMDSPYNEQFF. The DNA for the CDR3 is TGTGCCAGCAATATGGACAGCCCCTACAATGAGCAGTTCTTC. The genes are TRBV6-1 and TRBJ2-1; D perhaps matches TRBD1 (6 bases). The CDR3 extends over 14 amino acids. Trimming pared 7 bases from V and 2 bases from J, leaving 12 bases between. From germline, CDR1 is MNHNS and CDR2 SASEGT.